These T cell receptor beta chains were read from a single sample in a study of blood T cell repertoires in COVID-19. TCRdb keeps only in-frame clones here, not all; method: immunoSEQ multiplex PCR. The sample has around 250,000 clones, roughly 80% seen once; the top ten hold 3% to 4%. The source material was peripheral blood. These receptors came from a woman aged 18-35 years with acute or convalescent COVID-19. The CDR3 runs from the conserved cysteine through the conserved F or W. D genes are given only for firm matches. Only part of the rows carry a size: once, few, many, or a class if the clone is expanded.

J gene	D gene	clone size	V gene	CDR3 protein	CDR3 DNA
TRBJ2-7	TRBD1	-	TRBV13	CASSLESRGHYEQYF	TGTGCCAGCAGCTTAGAGTCCAGGGGGCACTACGAGCAGTACTTC
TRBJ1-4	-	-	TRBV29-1	CSVEDNRVSLFF	TGCAGCGTTGAAGATAACAGGGTGTCTCTGTTTTTT
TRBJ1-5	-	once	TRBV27	CASRPTDYSNQPQHF	TGTGCCAGCAGGCCGACAGATTATAGCAATCAGCCCCAGCATTTT
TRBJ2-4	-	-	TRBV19	CASSLAKNIQYF	TGTGCCAGTTCCCTCGCCAAAAACATTCAGTACTTC
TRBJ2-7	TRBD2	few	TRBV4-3	CASSPGLAGGYEQYF	TGCGCCAGCAGCCCGGGACTAGCGGGAGGGTACGAGCAGTACTTC
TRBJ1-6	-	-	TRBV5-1	CASSWAGTGRSPLHF	TGCGCCAGCAGCTGGGCGGGCACAGGGCGGTCACCCCTCCACTTT
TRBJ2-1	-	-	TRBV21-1	CASSKVHQGSGTSGRLSYNEQFF	TGTGCCAGCAGCAAAGTCCACCAGGGCTCCGGGACTAGCGGGAGACTTTCCTACAATGAGCAGTTCTTC
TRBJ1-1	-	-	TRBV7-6	CASSFSGVGFGTEAFF	TGTGCCAGCAGCTTTTCCGGGGTAGGCTTTGGCACTGAAGCTTTCTTT
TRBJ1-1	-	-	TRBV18	CASSLRQANTEAFF	TGTGCCAGCTCACTCCGTCAGGCGAACACTGAAGCTTTCTTT
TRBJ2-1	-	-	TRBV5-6	CASSLNRAHYSYNEQFF	TGTGCCAGCAGCTTGAACAGAGCCCATTACTCCTACAATGAGCAGTTCTTC
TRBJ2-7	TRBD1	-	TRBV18	CASSPRTGPYEQYF	TGTGCCAGCTCACCAAGGACAGGGCCCTACGAGCAGTACTTC
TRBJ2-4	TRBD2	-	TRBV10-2	CASSDGLAGGNIQYF	TGCGCCAGCAGTGATGGACTAGCGGGAGGGAACATTCAGTACTTC
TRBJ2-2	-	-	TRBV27	CASSLSGNTGELFF	TGTGCCAGCAGTTTGTCCGGGAACACCGGGGAGCTGTTTTTT
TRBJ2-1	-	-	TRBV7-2	CASSLVYYNEQFF	TGTGCCAGCAGCTTAGTCTACTACAATGAGCAGTTCTTC
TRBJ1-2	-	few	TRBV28	CASSALHQGNYGYTF	TGTGCCAGCAGTGCACTCCACCAGGGAAACTATGGCTACACCTTC
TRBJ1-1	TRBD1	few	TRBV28	CASSLAGQRATEAFF	TGTGCCAGCAGTTTAGCGGGACAGAGGGCCACTGAAGCTTTCTTT
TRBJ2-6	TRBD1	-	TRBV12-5	CASGFTGTGVPGANVLTF	TGTGCTAGTGGTTTTACCGGGACAGGGGTCCCTGGGGCCAACGTCCTGACTTTC
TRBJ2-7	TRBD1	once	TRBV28	CASRLQGSDEQYF	TGTGCCAGCAGACTACAGGGGTCCGACGAGCAGTACTTC
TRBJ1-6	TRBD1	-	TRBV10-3	CAIREGQGTISYNSPLHF	TGTGCCATCAGAGAGGGACAGGGAACGATCTCCTATAATTCACCCCTCCACTTT
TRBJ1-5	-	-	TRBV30	CAWSVRGGSNQPQHF	TGTGCCTGGAGTGTACGAGGGGGAAGCAATCAGCCCCAGCATTTT
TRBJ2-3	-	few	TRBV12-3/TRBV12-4	CASSWGTADTQYF	TGTGCCAGCAGTTGGGGCACCGCAGATACGCAGTATTTT
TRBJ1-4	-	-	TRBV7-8	CASSRERQIPFEATNEKLFF	TGTGCCAGCAGCCGAGAAAGACAGATACCCTTCGAGGCAACTAATGAAAAACTGTTTTTT
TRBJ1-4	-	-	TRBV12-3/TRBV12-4	CASSLGDAVFF	TGTGCCAGCAGTTTAGGAGACGCGGTGTTTTTT
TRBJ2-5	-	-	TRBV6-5	CASQGERETQYF	TGTGCCTCCCAGGGTGAGCGAGAGACCCAGTACTTC
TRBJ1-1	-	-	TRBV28	CASSLWGAGNTEAFF	TGTGCCAGCAGTTTATGGGGGGCGGGGAACACTGAAGCTTTCTTT
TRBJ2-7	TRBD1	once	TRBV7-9	CASSTVDRVKHEQYF	TGTGCCAGCAGTACTGTGGACAGGGTAAAACACGAGCAGTACTTC
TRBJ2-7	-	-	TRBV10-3	CAIRDDGSSYEQYF	TGTGCCATCAGGGACGACGGGAGCTCCTACGAGCAGTACTTC
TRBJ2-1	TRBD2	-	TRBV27	CASSPGLAEYNEQFF	TGTGCCAGCAGTCCCGGACTAGCGGAGTACAATGAGCAGTTCTTC
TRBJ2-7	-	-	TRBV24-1	CATSGWTGEQYF	TGTGCCACCTCGGGGTGGACGGGCGAGCAGTACTTC
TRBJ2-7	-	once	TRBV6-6	CASSKLQGGHEQYF	TGTGCCAGCAGCAAGTTACAGGGAGGGCACGAGCAGTACTTC
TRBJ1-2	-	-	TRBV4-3	CASSQGKGGNYGYTF	TGCGCCAGCAGCCAAGGGAAGGGAGGGAACTATGGCTACACCTTC
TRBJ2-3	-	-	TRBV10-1	CASSEGQGGYTDTQYF	TGCGCCAGCAGTGAGGGCCAGGGAGGTTACACAGATACGCAGTATTTT
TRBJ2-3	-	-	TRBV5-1	CASSLTPPRNLADTQYF	TGCGCCAGCAGCTTGACCCCGCCTAGAAACCTGGCAGATACGCAGTATTTT
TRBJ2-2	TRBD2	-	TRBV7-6	CASSRTSGNTGELFF	TGTGCCAGCAGCCGGACTAGCGGGAACACCGGGGAGCTGTTTTTT
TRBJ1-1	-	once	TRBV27	CASGMRGPGVNTEAFF	TGTGCCAGCGGAATGAGAGGGCCAGGGGTGAACACTGAAGCTTTCTTT
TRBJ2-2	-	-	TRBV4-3	CASSQYPGYTGELFF	TGCGCCAGCAGCCAATACCCCGGGTACACCGGGGAGCTGTTTTTT
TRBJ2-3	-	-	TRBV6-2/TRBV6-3	CASSLRFSNTQYF	TGTGCCAGCAGCCTCCGTTTTAGTAATACGCAGTATTTT
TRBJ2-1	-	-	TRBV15	CATSREGRDDEQFF	TGTGCCACCAGCAGAGAGGGGCGGGACGATGAGCAGTTCTTC
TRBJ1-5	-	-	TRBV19	CASNVPTGINQPQHF	TGTGCCAGTAACGTACCGACAGGAATCAATCAGCCCCAGCATTTT
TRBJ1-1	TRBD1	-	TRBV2	CASTGTGAMNTEAFF	TGTGCCAGCACGGGGACAGGGGCCATGAACACTGAAGCTTTCTTT
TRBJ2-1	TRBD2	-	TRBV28	CASSSFTSGVINEQFF	TGTGCCAGCAGTTCGTTCACTAGCGGGGTAATTAATGAGCAGTTCTTC
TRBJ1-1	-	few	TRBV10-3	CAISGRARTEAFF	TGTGCCATCAGCGGCAGGGCGAGGACTGAAGCTTTCTTT
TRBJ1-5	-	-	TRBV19	CASKAFRDSPIIGHF	TGTGCCAGTAAGGCCTTCCGGGACTCTCCGATCATAGGGCATTTT
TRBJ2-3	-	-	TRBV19	CASTPFSIADTTDTQYF	TGTGCCAGTACCCCTTTTTCGATAGCGGATACCACAGATACGCAGTATTTT
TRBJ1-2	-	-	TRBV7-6	CASSLGSHGDNYGYTF	TGTGCCAGCAGCTTAGGGAGTCACGGTGATAACTATGGCTACACCTTC
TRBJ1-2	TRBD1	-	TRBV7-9	CASSHRATRGRVYGYTF	TGTGCCAGCAGCCACCGGGCCACCAGGGGGCGGGTCTATGGCTACACCTTC
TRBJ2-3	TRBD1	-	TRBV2	CASSSDRARADTQYF	TGTGCCAGCAGTTCGGACAGGGCGCGGGCAGATACGCAGTATTTT
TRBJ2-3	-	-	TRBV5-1	CASSLAVGLDTQYF	TGCGCCAGCAGCTTGGCCGTAGGACTGGATACGCAGTATTTT
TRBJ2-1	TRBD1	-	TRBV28	CASSNGQGYNEQFF	TGTGCCAGCAGTAACGGACAGGGGTACAATGAGCAGTTCTTC
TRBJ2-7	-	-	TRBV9	CASSVEAGPAYEQYF	TGTGCCAGCAGCGTAGAGGCGGGACCAGCCTACGAGCAGTACTTC
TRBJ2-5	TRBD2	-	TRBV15	CATSRDYQLAGGETQYF	TGTGCCACCAGCAGAGATTATCAACTAGCGGGAGGAGAGACCCAGTACTTC
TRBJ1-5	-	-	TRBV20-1	CSASVQVYSNQPQHF	TGCAGTGCTAGTGTCCAGGTTTATAGCAATCAGCCCCAGCATTTT
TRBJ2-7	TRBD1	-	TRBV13	CASSLGGTGVFGEQYF	TGTGCCAGCAGTTTAGGGGGGACAGGGGTGTTCGGCGAGCAGTACTTC
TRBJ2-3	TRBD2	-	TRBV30	CAWGHLAGGGDTQYF	TGTGCCTGGGGACATCTAGCGGGAGGTGGTGATACGCAGTATTTT
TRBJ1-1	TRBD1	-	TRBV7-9	CASSWGDRGKEAFF	TGTGCCAGCAGCTGGGGGGACAGGGGGAAAGAAGCTTTCTTT
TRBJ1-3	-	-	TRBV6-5	CASSRDLFSGNTIYF	TGTGCCAGCAGCCGGGACTTATTCTCTGGAAACACCATATATTTT
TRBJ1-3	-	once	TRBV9	CASSVDSGFSSGNTIYF	TGTGCCAGCAGCGTAGATTCAGGGTTCAGCTCTGGAAACACCATATATTTT